These 3 T cell receptor beta chains were all obtained from the same sample, sequenced in a study of shared clonotypes between healthy human individuals. Produced via immunoSEQ multiplex PCR; TCRdb's table is partial and in-frame only. The sample holds over 850,000 clones, about 80% seen once. Sequenced sample: memory CD4+ T cells from PBMCs. This sample's subset: CD45RA-negative fraction. The receptors shown here come from a young man in good health. Some clones in this sample may be carry-over from other donors' samples.

This chain joins TRBV29-1 and TRBJ2-3, with 7 bases fitting TRBD2. The germline V gene encodes CDR1 SQVTM and CDR2 ANQGSEA. V lost 1 base, J lost 5 bases, and 0 bases stayed unmatched. The CDR3 contains 12 residues. CDR3: CSVEGEGDTQYF. The DNA of the CDR3 is TGCAGCGTTGAAGGGGAGGGAGATACGCAGTATTTT.

V usage is TRBV6-6 and J usage is TRBJ2-7; D is possibly TRBD1 (6 bases). CDR1 and CDR2 from the germline V gene are MNHNY and SVGAGI (reference sequence). CDR3 length: 14 amino acids. V was cut by 5 bases and J by 5 bases, with 16 bases left in between. This chain's CDR3 is CASSPQGSRNEQYF. CDR3 nucleotides: TGTGCCAGCAGTCCGCAGGGGAGTAGGAACGAGCAGTACTTC.

Only a few counts were recorded for this clone. V is TRBV9 and J is TRBJ1-1; no definite D call. V was shortened by 0 bases and J by 2 bases, with 8 bases between the two germline ends. Germline lookup yields CDR1 SGDLS and CDR2 YYNGEE. CDR3 length equals 14 residues. CDR3 sequence (DNA): TGTGCCAGCAGCGTAGTGCCGGCTAACACTGAAGCTTTCTTT. It translates to CASSVVPANTEAFF.